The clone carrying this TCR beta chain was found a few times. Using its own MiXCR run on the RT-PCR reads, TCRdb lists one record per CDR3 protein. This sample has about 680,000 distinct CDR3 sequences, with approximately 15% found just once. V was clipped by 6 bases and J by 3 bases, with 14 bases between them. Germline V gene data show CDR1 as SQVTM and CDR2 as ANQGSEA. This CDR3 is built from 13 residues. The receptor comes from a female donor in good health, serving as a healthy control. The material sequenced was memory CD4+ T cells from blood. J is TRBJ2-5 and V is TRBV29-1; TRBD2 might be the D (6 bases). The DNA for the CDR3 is TGCAGCGTGGGGACTCGTGCCGAAGAGACCCAGTACTTC. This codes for CSVGTRAEETQYF.